Listed below are T cell receptor beta chains from one sample, sequenced in a study of patients and donors after allogeneic stem cell transplantation. TCRdb passed the RT-PCR reads through MiXCR, listing each CDR3 protein once. The top ten hold around 30% of the sample, which has 50,000 to 60,000 distinct CDR3 sequences, 13% seen once. The sequenced sample was blood, either unsorted or a sorted T cell fraction (not recorded which). The receptors were gathered from a human donor who was either an allogeneic HSCT recipient or a stem cell or donor lymphocyte infusion donor (not recorded which). It is not recorded whose cells these are; they may come from a transplant donor. Each CDR3 is given with its conserved first and last residue. The order of the fields is CDR3 DNA, CDR3 protein, D gene, V gene, J gene, clone size. D genes are given only for firm matches. Clone size is not always given. Where it is, it says once, few, many or a class for expanded clones.

DNA: TGTGCCAGCAGCGCAACTAGCGGGAGGACCGGGGAGCTGTTTTTT
CDR3: CASSATSGRTGELFF
D: TRBD2
V: TRBV7-3
J: TRBJ2-2
size: many

DNA: TGTGCCAGCAGCCCGGACCCAGGCAACACCTTATATTTT
CDR3: CASSPDPGNTLYF
D: -
V: TRBV7-2
J: TRBJ1-3
size: -

DNA: TGTGCCAGCAGTACCGTGGACAGTGATGGCTACACCTTC
CDR3: CASSTVDSDGYTF
D: -
V: TRBV6-6
J: TRBJ1-2
size: -

DNA: TGTGCCAGCAGCCCAGACAGACACTATGGCTACACCTTC
CDR3: CASSPDRHYGYTF
D: -
V: TRBV11-2
J: TRBJ1-2
size: -

DNA: TGTGCCAGCTCACCATGGACAGCACAAGAGACCCAGTACTTC
CDR3: CASSPWTAQETQYF
D: -
V: TRBV18
J: TRBJ2-5
size: -

DNA: TGTGCCAGCAGTTTGGAGGGGACAGGGGTACCCAGAGCTTTCTTT
CDR3: CASSLEGTGVPRAFF
D: TRBD1
V: TRBV5-6
J: TRBJ1-1
size: -

DNA: TGTGCCAGCAGCCCGGGGGGGTGGGACACTGAAGCTTTCTTT
CDR3: CASSPGGWDTEAFF
D: -
V: TRBV9
J: TRBJ1-1
size: -

DNA: TGTGCCAGCAGTTTATCGTTCCAGGGCCCTCAAGAGACCCAGTACTTC
CDR3: CASSLSFQGPQETQYF
D: -
V: TRBV27
J: TRBJ2-5
size: -

DNA: TGTGCCAGCAGTCGCGACTACAATGAGCAGTTCTTC
CDR3: CASSRDYNEQFF
D: -
V: TRBV3-1
J: TRBJ2-1
size: medium-sized

DNA: TGTGCCAGCAGCGTAGAAGGCGGGTTGTTCCCCTACGAGCAGTACTTC
CDR3: CASSVEGGLFPYEQYF
D: -
V: TRBV9
J: TRBJ2-7
size: few

DNA: TGCAGTGCTAGAGGGTGGTCGGGACAGCCGTTCTACGAGCAGTACTTC
CDR3: CSARGWSGQPFYEQYF
D: TRBD1
V: TRBV20-1
J: TRBJ2-7
size: -

DNA: TGCGCCAGCAGCTTTACCGGGACAGGGACCTACGAGCAGTACTTC
CDR3: CASSFTGTGTYEQYF
D: TRBD1
V: TRBV5-1
J: TRBJ2-7
size: -

DNA: TGCGCCAGCAGCTTGGATAGAGGAGGCCTCGAAGCTTTCTTT
CDR3: CASSLDRGGLEAFF
D: -
V: TRBV5-1
J: TRBJ1-1
size: -

DNA: TGTGCCAGCACCAAGTTACTAGCGAGACATGAGCAGTTCTTC
CDR3: CASTKLLARHEQFF
D: TRBD2
V: TRBV5-6
J: TRBJ2-1
size: -

DNA: TGCGCCAGCAGCGTCATGGGTCAGTTGGACTATGGCTACACCTTC
CDR3: CASSVMGQLDYGYTF
D: -
V: TRBV5-1
J: TRBJ1-2
size: -

DNA: TGTGCCAGCAGCTTAGGCGGGAGGACCTTTTACAATGAGCAGTTCTTC
CDR3: CASSLGGRTFYNEQFF
D: TRBD2
V: TRBV11-2
J: TRBJ2-1
size: -